This T cell receptor beta chain comes out of a study of neurological immune-mediated disorders. General study results and limits: When repertoires were grouped phylogenetically, those of 18 of 34 multiple sclerosis patients fell into one related-CDR3 cluster, a possible signature.

Of note for this clonotype: Its antigen remains unknown.

By 5'RACE with 10-nucleotide random UMIs, the cDNA was made. One entry per CDR3 protein results from TCRdb running MiXCR on the 5' RACE reads. The sample consists of 55,000 to 80,000 distinct CDR3 sequences, less than 6% of them appearing once. Trimming cost V 1 base and J 1 base, with 7 bases left between them. The CDR3 sequence is 14 residues long. This chain joins TRBV12-3 or TRBV12-4 and TRBJ1-1; TRBD1 is a possible D gene (5 bases). This TCR was recovered from a woman between 45 and 65 years old with multiple sclerosis. Material: PBMCs. The CDR3 region is CASSLGRGNTEAFF. The CDR3 DNA sequence: TGTGCCAGCAGTTTAGGGAGGGGGAACACTGAAGCTTTCTTT.